Below, 7 T cell receptor beta chains from the same sample are listed, as sequenced in a study of neoadjuvant anti-PD-1 for oral cavity cancer. The time point: after neoadjuvant nivolumab, at surgical resection. Produced via immunoSEQ multiplex PCR; TCRdb's table is partial and in-frame only. Of over 30,000 clones in the sample, more than 65% were seen once. Here the sequenced sample was PBMCs, taken after nivolumab (anti-PD-1) treatment. The receptors shown here come from a person aged 40-85 years with oral cavity squamous cell carcinoma.

In this sample, this clone turned up a few times. This chain links TRBV6-6 with TRBJ2-4; 7 bases are shared with TRBD2. Trimming took 6 bases from V and 1 from J; bases not matched to a gene: 9. The germline CDR1 and CDR2 sequences are MNHNY and SVGAGI (reference sequence). The CDR3 is made up of 16 amino acids. The CDR3 is CASSHGGNLAKNIQYF. The CDR3 DNA follows: TGTGCCAGCAGCCACGGGGGGAACTTGGCCAAAAACATTCAGTACTTC.

The rearrangement links TRBV9 to TRBJ1-2; 8 bases are shared with TRBD1. The CDR3 consists of 15 residues. J was trimmed by 4 bases and V by 0 bases; bases with no gene match: 5. Germline loops: CDR1 SGDLS, CDR2 YYNGEE. The chain's CDR3 is CASSVDDRGTYGYTF. For the CDR3, the DNA is TGTGCCAGCAGCGTAGACGACAGGGGAACCTATGGCTACACCTTC.

This chain links TRBV5-6 with TRBJ1-1, with 8 bases fitting TRBD1. CDR1 and CDR2 from the germline V gene are SGHDT and YYEEEE. The CDR3 loop spans 14 amino acids. With V trimmed by 1 base and J by 4 bases, 3 bases remained unmatched. CDR3 DNA sequence: TGTGCCAGCAGCTTGACAGGGGGTTTCACTGAAGCTTTCTTT. Its protein product is CASSLTGGFTEAFF.

The V call is TRBV5-5, the J call TRBJ2-2; the D is unclear. Looked up from germline, CDR1 is SGHKS and CDR2 is YYEKEE (reference sequence). Trimming stripped 0 bases from V and 1 base from J, with 7 bases between. The CDR3 is made up of 15 amino acids. CDR3 amino acids: CASSLEGLNTGELFF. CDR3 bases: TGTGCCAGCAGCTTGGAAGGCCTGAACACCGGGGAGCTGTTTTTT. The whole variable domain, remainder taken from reference TRBV5-5 and TRBJ2-2, is DAGVTQSPTHLIKTRGQQVTLRCSPISGHKSVSWYQQVLGQGPQFIFQYYEKEERGRGNFPDRFSARQFPNYSSELNVNALLLGDSALYLCASSLEGLNTGELFFGEGSRLTVL.

The chain joins TRBV28 to TRBJ1-2; TRBD1 might be the D (6 bases). V was pared by 8 bases and J by 2 bases, with 18 bases between. This CDR3 spans 15 amino acids. Germline lookup yields CDR1 MDHEN and CDR2 SYDVKM. As DNA, the CDR3 is TGTGCCAGCCGGCGTCGGGGGGGGGCGAACTATGGCTACACCTTC. Protein sequence: CASRRRGGANYGYTF.

The chain is built from TRBV6-5 and TRBJ1-5; tentative D call: TRBD1 (5 bases). This CDR3 has 15 residues. V lost 2 bases and J 4 bases, leaving 12 bases between the germline ends. CDR1 and CDR2 from the germline V gene are MNHEY and SVGAGI. This chain's CDR3 is CASSYRGGGNQPQHF. In DNA, the CDR3 is TGTGCCAGCAGTTACCGGGGCGGGGGTAATCAGCCCCAGCATTTT.

The V gene is TRBV15, the J gene TRBJ2-5; D gene uncertain. Germline-derived CDR1 and CDR2 are LNHNV and YYDKDF (reference sequence). The V gene lost 3 bases and the J gene lost 3 bases, with 2 bases spanning the gap. The CDR3 consists of 11 residues. CDR3 in DNA: TGTGCCACCAGCAGGAAAGAGACCCAGTACTTC. This encodes CATSRKETQYF.